A selection of T cell receptor beta chains follows, all from one sample in a study of CD4 and CD8 cells across lung adenocarcinoma regions. TCRdb processed the PCR reads anew with MiXCR; each CDR3 protein has one entry. The sample holds some 18,000 distinct CDR3 sequences, about 53% seen once. Sequenced sample: CD8+ T cells from the margin of a lung tumor. These receptors were obtained from a male donor with lung adenocarcinoma. The CD4 and CD8 labels of this study may be unreliable. Both conserved end residues are part of each CDR3. D genes are given only for firm matches. Clone size appears in some rows only: once, few, many, or a class for an expanded clone.

clone_size d_call j_call v_call cdr3_aa cdr3_nt
medium-sized TRBD1 TRBJ2-5 TRBV6-1 CASSGGGRETQYF TGTGCCAGCAGTGGAGGGGGCAGGGAGACCCAGTACTTC
. . TRBJ2-3 TRBV7-2 CASSLYTDTQYF TGTGCCAGCAGCTTATACACAGATACGCAGTATTTT
. . TRBJ1-2 TRBV6-1 CASSEDPGMYKGSEYGYTF TGTGCCAGCAGTGAAGATCCTGGGATGTATAAGGGGTCGGAGTATGGCTACACCTTC
. . TRBJ2-3 TRBV4-1 CASSGTEGSSQDTQYF TGCGCCAGCAGCGGTACAGAGGGATCTAGCCAAGATACCCAGTATTTC
few . TRBJ1-2 TRBV5-4 CASSLELQDYGYTF TGTGCCAGCAGTTTGGAACTCCAGGACTATGGCTACACCTTC
once TRBD1 TRBJ2-5 TRBV7-7 CASSPRTGQETQYF TGTGCCAGCAGCCCGCGGACAGGACAAGAGACCCAGTACTTC
few TRBD2 TRBJ2-1 TRBV27 CASSSGTSGNNEQFF TGTGCCAGCAGTTCGGGGACTAGCGGGAACAATGAGCAGTTCTTC
. . TRBJ2-3 TRBV6-1 CASTKGGGEKDTQYF TGTGCCAGCACTAAGGGGGGGGGCGAGAAAGATACGCAGTATTTC
medium-sized TRBD2 TRBJ2-1 TRBV10-3 CAHGLAGGHVLFF TGTGCCCACGGACTAGCGGGAGGTCATGTTCTGTTCTTC
. TRBD1 TRBJ2-1 TRBV6-1 CASSDGTGRGWEQFF TGTGCCAGCAGTGACGGGACAGGTAGAGGATGGGAGCAGTTCTTC
once . TRBJ1-2 TRBV6-1 CASKGRERSNGYTF TGTGCCAGCAAGGGAAGAGAGCGATCTAATGGCTACACCTTC
. TRBD1 TRBJ2-5 TRBV14 CASSPGAQGATGQYF TGTGCCAGCAGCCCCGGGGCCCAGGGGGCAACGGGGCAGTACTTC
. . TRBJ2-5 TRBV6-1 CAGSSGRDQETQYF TGTGCGGGGAGCTCGGGCCGGGACCAAGAGACCCAGTACTTC
. . TRBJ2-4 TRBV27 CASRAIAQEIQYF TGTGCCAGCAGGGCGATAGCCCAAGAGATTCAGTACTTC
many . TRBJ2-3 TRBV12-3/TRBV12-4 CASSASSTDTQYF TGTGCCAGCAGTGCCTCTAGCACAGATACGCAGTATTTT
. . TRBJ2-4 TRBV6-1 CASRPPTLGAKNIQYF TGTGCCAGCAGGCCCCCGACGCTGGGCGCCAAAAACATTCAGTACTTC
. TRBD1 TRBJ2-7 TRBV15 CATSRGTGGNEQYF TGTGCCACCAGCAGAGGGACAGGGGGAAACGAGCAGTACTTC
. . TRBJ2-3 TRBV3-1 CASRTGWNTDTQYF TGTGCCAGCAGAACGGGGTGGAACACAGATACGCAGTATTTT
few . TRBJ1-1 TRBV6-5 CASSYGGKEAFF TGTGCCAGCAGTTACGGGGGTAAGGAGGCTTTCTTT
. . TRBJ2-3 TRBV10-3 CAGRGAAHQDTQYF TGTGCGGGGCGAGGGGCCGCCCACCAAGATACCCAGTATTTC
. . TRBJ2-3 TRBV6-5 CASSSGSSTDTQYF TGTGCCAGCAGTTCGGGGTCTAGCACAGATACGCAGTATTTT
. . TRBJ2-4 TRBV6-1 CAGSGWRPEDIQYF TGTGCGGGCAGCGGTTGGAGGCCTGAAGACATTCAGTACTTC
. . TRBJ2-3 TRBV10-1 CAGSGGCDTETQYF TGCGCGGGCAGTGGGGGGTGTGACACAGAGACGCAGTACTTT
. . TRBJ2-7 TRBV27 CARGFRGGDKDTQYF TGTGCCAGGGGTTTCAGGGGCGGGGACAAAGATACGCAGTACTTC
. TRBD2 TRBJ2-3 TRBV6-1 CASRQAGLGADTQYF TGTGCCAGCAGACAAGCGGGACTAGGAGCCGATACGCAGTATTTT
. TRBD1 TRBJ2-7 TRBV5-1 CASSYWGQALREQYF TGCGCCAGCAGCTACTGGGGACAGGCGCTACGAGAGCAGTACTTC
. TRBD2 TRBJ2-7 TRBV12-3/TRBV12-4 CASTVAGSNNEQYF TGTGCCAGCACGGTAGCGGGGAGTAACAATGAGCAGTACTTC
few . TRBJ2-7 TRBV27 CASRNVPSSYEQYF TGTGCCAGCAGGAACGTCCCCAGCTCCTACGAGCAGTACTTC
. TRBD1 TRBJ2-7 TRBV25-1 CASSRDSGAYEQYF TGTGCCAGCTCCAGGGACAGTGGGGCCTACGAGCAGTACTTC
. TRBD2 TRBJ2-1 TRBV27 CASSPFGRPYNEQFF TGTGCCAGCAGTCCTTTCGGGAGGCCCTACAATGAGCAGTTCTTC
. TRBD2 TRBJ2-7 TRBV4-1 CASSQGWASGSYEQYF TGCGCCAGCAGCCAAGGATGGGCTAGCGGGAGCTACGAGCAGTACTTC
once TRBD2 TRBJ2-4 TRBV12-3/TRBV12-4 CASSLGASGSLAKDIQYF TGTGCCAGCAGTTTGGGGGCGAGCGGGAGTTTAGCCAAAGACATTCAGTACTTC
. . TRBJ2-5 TRBV20-1 CSATRTAQETQYF TGCAGTGCTACCCGGACCGCCCAAGAGACCCAGTACTTC
many TRBD2 TRBJ2-2 TRBV11-2 CASSMIAGNTGELFF TGTGCCAGCAGCATGATAGCGGGAAACACCGGGGAGCTGTTTTTT
. . TRBJ2-5 TRBV27 CASRAGRLQETQYF TGTGCCAGCAGAGCCGGACGTCTGCAAGAGACCCAGTACTTC
medium-sized TRBD2 TRBJ2-1 TRBV27 CASSLRASGQLDNEQFF TGTGCCAGCAGTTTAAGGGCTAGCGGACAACTGGACAATGAGCAGTTCTTC
. . TRBJ2-1 TRBV4-1 CASSQGSRNYNEQFF TGCGCCAGCAGCCAAGGAAGCCGGAACTACAATGAGCAGTTCTTC
many TRBD1 TRBJ2-7 TRBV9 CASGDRAPSYEQYF TGTGCCAGCGGGGACAGAGCTCCCTCCTACGAGCAGTACTTC